The entry below describes one T cell receptor (beta chain). This specimen comes from a study of Ad26.COV2.S vaccination and SARS-CoV-2 variants. The treatment here: some 20 received Ad26.COV2.S at low or high dose, single or two shots; 5 received placebo; per-sample allocation not given. Sampling took place 63 days after the first vaccine or placebo injection. This CDR3 is built from 9 residues. V was clipped by 6 bases and J by 8 bases, with 7 bases between them. Germline V gives CDR1 SQVTM, CDR2 ANQGSEA. Produced via immunoSEQ multiplex PCR; TCRdb's table is partial and in-frame only. The sample lists hundreds of thousands of clones, 65% to 90% occurring once.

V gene TRBV29-1 combines with J gene TRBJ1-2; TRBD1 might be the D (5 bases). The material was peripheral blood, obtained in a trial of Ad26.COV2.S vaccine versus placebo. The clonotype comes from a person between 18 and 65 years old who received the Ad26.COV2.S COVID-19 vaccine or a placebo. DNA for the CDR3: TGCAGCGTACAGGAAGGCTACACCTTC. Protein: CSVQEGYTF.